This T cell receptor beta chain appears in the sequencing data of a study of identical twins. Study-wide results and caveats: Beta out-of-frame sequences displayed a weaker excess of sharing between twins. The authors noted that invariant MAIT and iNKT cells could partly confound zero-insertion analyses.

V dropped 7 bases and J dropped 6; count of bases not matched to a gene: 11. This CDR3 has 14 residues. Per the germline V gene, CDR1 is SEHNR and CDR2 is FQNEAQ (reference sequence). Of note for this clonotype: Its specificity is unknown.

A universal primer site came from template switching; cDNA carried unique molecular identifiers. Using its own MiXCR run on the 5' RACE reads, TCRdb lists one record per CDR3 protein. The sample yields 600,000 to 850,000 distinct CDR3 sequences, approximately 18% seen once. Another study also made use of these data, one on T cells expressing NK-cell markers. That work states: Roughly 6 of the donors carried dominant NKG2C+ clonotypes that took up about 1.0-8% of their CD8+ T cells.

The chain is built from TRBV7-9 and TRBJ2-7; 8 nucleotides match TRBD2. This TCR came from a young woman in good health. Sequenced input: PBMCs. The CDR3 region is CASNKGSGTGEQYF. DNA for the CDR3: TGTGCCAGCAATAAAGGTAGCGGGACTGGCGAGCAGTACTTC. The full variable domain, with the rest looked up from reference TRBV7-9 and TRBJ2-7, is DTGVSQNPRHKITKRGQNVTFRCDPISEHNRLYWYRQTLGQGPEFLTYFQNEAQLEKSRLLSDRFSAERPKGSFSTLEIQRTEQGDSAMYLCASNKGSGTGEQYFGPGTRLTVT.